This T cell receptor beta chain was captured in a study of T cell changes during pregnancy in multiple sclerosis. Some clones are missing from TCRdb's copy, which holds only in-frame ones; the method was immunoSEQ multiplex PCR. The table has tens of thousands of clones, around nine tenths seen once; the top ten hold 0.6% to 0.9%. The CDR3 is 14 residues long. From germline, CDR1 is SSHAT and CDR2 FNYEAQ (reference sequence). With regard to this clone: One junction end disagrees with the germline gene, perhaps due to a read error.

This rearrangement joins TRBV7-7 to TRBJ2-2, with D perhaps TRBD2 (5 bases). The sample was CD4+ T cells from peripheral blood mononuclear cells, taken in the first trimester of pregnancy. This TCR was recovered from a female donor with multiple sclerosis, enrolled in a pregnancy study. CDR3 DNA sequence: TGTGCTAGCAGCTTAGAGCGGATCGCCGGGGAGCTGTTTTTT. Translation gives CASSLERIAGELFF.